This T cell receptor (beta chain) was sequenced in a study of T cells in Graves' hyperthyroidism and ophthalmopathy. Authors of the study amplified TCR beta CDR3 regions from RNA transcripts. The study used the HTBI primer set for a first-round RT-PCR of the TCR CDR3. One entry per CDR3 protein, called by TCRdb with MiXCR from the multiplex PCR reads. This sample yields 500,000 to 650,000 distinct CDR3 sequences, of which 46% are seen a single time; about two fifths belongs to the top ten. Diagnoses used clinical symptoms, serum thyroxine and TRAb, thyroid ultrasound and orbital computed tomography. As for this clonotype: The antigen is unknown.

General observations from the study: Blood also carried most thyroid clonotypes expanded above 0.001. A 13 V-J signature model discriminated ophthalmopathy versus stable hyperthyroidism.

V dropped 4 bases and J dropped 2; count of bases not matched to a gene: 1. This CDR3 has 14 residues. Germline assignment: CDR1 SEHNR and CDR2 FQNEAQ (reference sequence). The origin of this receptor is an adult woman with Graves' disease, either hyperthyroidism or ophthalmopathy (not recorded which). The chain joins TRBV7-9 to TRBJ1-2; 10 positions match TRBD1. Sequencing input: peripheral blood or thyroid tissue (not recorded which). The CDR3 DNA sequence: TGTGCCAGCAGCTGGGACAGGGGCAACTATGGCTACACCTTC. It codes for CASSWDRGNYGYTF.